These T cell receptor beta chains were read from a single sample in a study of early T cells in non-severe SARS-CoV-2 infection. TCRdb reprocessed the 5' RACE reads with MiXCR, giving one entry per CDR3 protein. The sample consists of over 25,000 distinct CDR3 sequences, about 6% of them appearing once. The sequenced sample consisted of whole blood. The source of these receptors is an adult who was a healthcare worker with PCR-confirmed SARS-CoV-2 infection or an uninfected control (not recorded which). CDR3s include the opening cysteine and the closing phenylalanine or tryptophan. A D gene is named only where the DNA matches it firmly. Size tells how often a clone was seen (once, few, many) or the class of an expanded clone, and some rows leave it out.

clone_size	d_call	v_call	j_call	cdr3_nt	cdr3_aa
many	NA	TRBV7-2	TRBJ2-1	TGTGCCAGCAGCCGGACAGCGCGTGAGCAGTTCTTC	CASSRTAREQFF
many	TRBD2	TRBV4-3	TRBJ2-3	TGCGCCAGCAGCCGAATAGCGGGGGGGGTCACAGATACGCAGTATTTT	CASSRIAGGVTDTQYF
few	NA	TRBV7-2	TRBJ2-7	TGTGCCATCTCCAATTGGCCTTCCTACGAGCAGTACTTC	CAISNWPSYEQYF
many	NA	TRBV11-2	TRBJ1-1	TGTGCCAGCAGCTTAGATCTGAATGAAGCTTTCTTT	CASSLDLNEAFF
many	NA	TRBV28	TRBJ1-2	TGTGCCAGCAGTTTATCAGGGGAGGGTGTTTATGGCTACACCTTC	CASSLSGEGVYGYTF
many	NA	TRBV27	TRBJ2-7	TGTGCCAGCACCCCATCTCAATATGACTCCTACGAGCAGTACTTC	CASTPSQYDSYEQYF
many	TRBD2	TRBV11-2	TRBJ2-3	TGTGCCAGCAGCCCCCGCCGACTGAAGACTAGCGGGGGGCCCGCATTCACAGATACGCAGTATTTT	CASSPRRLKTSGGPAFTDTQYF
many	TRBD1	TRBV5-1	TRBJ2-7	TGCGCCAGCAGCAGGGGACAGGGAGATGGAGAGCAGTACTTC	CASSRGQGDGEQYF
many	NA	TRBV12-3/TRBV12-4	TRBJ2-3	TGTGCCTCCAATGGCCAGGCATACGATACGCAGTATTTT	CASNGQAYDTQYF
many	TRBD2	TRBV12-3/TRBV12-4	TRBJ2-5	TGTGCCAGCACAGGACTAGCGGGGTCGGGTACCCAGTACTTC	CASTGLAGSGTQYF
many	NA	TRBV11-2	TRBJ2-1	TGTGCCAGCAGGGGGGAAAGACAGGAGTATACGAATGAGCAGTTCTTC	CASRGERQEYTNEQFF
many	NA	TRBV5-1	TRBJ1-2	TGCGCCAGCAGCTATGGCGGGGGGCCCTATGGCTACACCTTC	CASSYGGGPYGYTF
many	NA	TRBV4-2	TRBJ1-6	TGTGCCAGCAGCAAATACGCGGCCAATAATTCACCCCTCCACTTT	CASSKYAANNSPLHF
many	TRBD1	TRBV4-1	TRBJ2-7	TGCGCCAGCAGCCAATGGGACAGGCCCGGTGCCTACGAGCAGTACTTC	CASSQWDRPGAYEQYF
medium-sized	NA	TRBV6-5	TRBJ1-1	TGTGCCAGCAGTTACGGTGGCACTGAAGCTTTCTTT	CASSYGGTEAFF
many	NA	TRBV6-6	TRBJ1-3	TGTGCCAGCAGTACGCAGGGTTTTGGAAACACCATATATTTT	CASSTQGFGNTIYF
many	NA	TRBV24-1	TRBJ2-5	TGTGCCACCAGTGATCAGGGTTGGCAGACCCAGTACTTC	CATSDQGWQTQYF
NA	NA	TRBV7-2	TRBJ1-4	TGTGCCAGCAGCTTAGCGCAGGGGAATGAAAAACTGTTTTTT	CASSLAQGNEKLFF
many	NA	TRBV6-5	TRBJ1-6	TGTGCCAGCAGTTACTCGAATGGGGGGACATACAATTCACCCCTCCACTTT	CASSYSNGGTYNSPLHF
many	TRBD1	TRBV4-1	TRBJ2-7	TGCGCCAGCAGCCAATTAGCCCGGGACAGAGGCTACGAGCAGTACTTC	CASSQLARDRGYEQYF